This TCR beta chain was recovered during a study of cytomegalovirus exposure and HLA in healthy donors. Although they were nominally healthy when sampled, donors likely had unrecorded immune exposures. V was trimmed by 4 bases and J by 1 base, leaving 14 bases between them. The CDR3 runs to 15 residues. The V gene's germline CDR1 is SGHRS and CDR2 YFSETQ. PCR amplification relied on 60 Vbeta primers (plus 13 Jbeta primers). Authors' processing steps: Some 80 million unique TCR beta chains, 8.5 million to 14 million shared, were counted in a later analysis. Profiled with immunoSEQ multiplex PCR; TCRdb holds only in-frame clones, not every one. That table is the source of V, J and clone size, and D and trimming were worked out from the DNA. Here the sample spans 150,000 to 180,000 clones, more than 75% being singletons.

The chain recombines TRBV5-1 with TRBJ1-1; D not certain. Specimen: PBMCs. The TCR originated in a man aged 30 to 39 in good health and CMV-seropositive. CDR3 loop: CASSLGLSKNTEAFF. Here the CDR3 DNA reads TGCGCCAGCAGCCTCGGACTCTCGAAGAACACTGAAGCTTTCTTT.